The sequence of this TCR beta chain was determined in a study of Graves' ophthalmopathy and Graves' hyperthyroidism. As for the study in general: There was a collection of peripheral blood at initial diagnosis, before any treatment.

General study results and limits: Ophthalmopathy versus stable hyperthyroidism: 13-signature model gave less than 90% sensitivity, 81.08% specificity. The model achieved 55% to 71% sensitivity and around 72% specificity for ophthalmopathy progression.

Comment on this clonotype: Its antigen is not identified. This clone may be a read error of a much larger clone one base away.

Germline V gene lookup returns CDR1 SGHTA and CDR2 FQGNSA. The CDR3 length is 13 residues. The authors amplified TCR beta CDR3 regions, and they did so from RNA transcripts for repertoire sequencing. Second-round multiplex PCR came after first-round RT-PCR with HTBI primers. TCRdb ran MiXCR on the multiplex PCR reads and lists one entry per CDR3 protein. The sample includes more than 550,000 distinct CDR3 sequences, about 41% of them seen just once. Sequencing input: peripheral blood. This receptor was obtained from an adult man with Graves' ophthalmopathy. The chain recombines TRBV7-2 with TRBJ1-1, with D tentatively TRBD1 (6 bases). The CDR3 region is CASSQWQGREASF. CDR3 DNA: TGTGCCAGCAGCCAATGGCAGGGGCGGGAAGCTTCCTTT.